This T cell receptor (beta chain) was found in a study of blood T cell repertoires in COVID-19. V dropped 3 bases and J dropped 8; count of bases not matched to a gene: 14. The CDR3 spans 16 residues. In germline, CDR1 is DFQATT, CDR2 SNEGSKA (reference sequence). Generated by immunoSEQ multiplex PCR, the TCRdb table keeps only in-frame clones and is missing some. This sample has approximately 300,000 clones, with 85% to 90% found just once. The clonotype comes from a man between 25 and 39 years old with acute or convalescent COVID-19. The sample consisted of peripheral blood. J is TRBJ1-4 and V is TRBV20-1; 8 bases fit TRBD1. CDR3 sequence: CSASAGVWTGSEKLFF. The CDR3 DNA reads as TGCAGTGCTAGTGCTGGAGTCTGGACAGGGAGCGAAAAACTGTTTTTT.